This T cell receptor (beta chain) was retrieved from a study of cytomegalovirus exposure and HLA in healthy donors. In this sample, this clone turned up a few times. Its specificity is not known. J lost 4 bases, V lost 4 bases, and 3 bases had no gene match. The CDR3 has 13 amino acids. Germline CDR1 and CDR2: SGHRS and YFSETQ. The PCR was carried out with 60 Vbeta primers and 13 Jbeta primers. The method was immunoSEQ multiplex PCR; TCRdb's version includes in-frame clones alone and lacks a portion of them. The repertoire holds 210,000 or so clones, with roughly four fifths as singletons. The study, taken as a whole, reports: Analysis performed later found about 18,000 TCR beta sequences associated with HLA alleles at 0.05 false discovery rate. Analyzed later, most CMV-associated TCR beta chains appeared HLA-restricted. Based on reports, TCR beta sequences accurately predicted HLA-A and HLA-B alleles for most subjects. The listing of 150 to 200 TCR beta chains classed them as cytomegalovirus-associated.

This clonotype originated in a girl aged 2-10 years in good health and CMV-seronegative. The rearrangement joins TRBV5-1 to TRBJ1-2, with 8 bases that match TRBD1. The sample comprised PBMCs. This chain's CDR3 is CASSPDRAYGYTF. CDR3 coding DNA: TGCGCCAGCAGCCCGGACAGGGCCTATGGCTACACCTTC.